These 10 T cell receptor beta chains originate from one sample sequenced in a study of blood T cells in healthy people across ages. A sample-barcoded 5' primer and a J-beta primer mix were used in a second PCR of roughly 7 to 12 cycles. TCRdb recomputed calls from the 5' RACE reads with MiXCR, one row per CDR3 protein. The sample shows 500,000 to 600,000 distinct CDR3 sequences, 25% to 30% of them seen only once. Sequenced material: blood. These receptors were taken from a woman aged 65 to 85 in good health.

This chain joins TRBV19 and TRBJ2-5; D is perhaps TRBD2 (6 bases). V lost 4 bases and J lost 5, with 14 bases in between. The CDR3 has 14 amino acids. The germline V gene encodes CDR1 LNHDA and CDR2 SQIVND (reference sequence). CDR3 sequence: CASSTRRGGETQYF. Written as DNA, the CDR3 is TGTGCCAGTAGTACCCGGCGTGGGGGGGAGACCCAGTACTTC.

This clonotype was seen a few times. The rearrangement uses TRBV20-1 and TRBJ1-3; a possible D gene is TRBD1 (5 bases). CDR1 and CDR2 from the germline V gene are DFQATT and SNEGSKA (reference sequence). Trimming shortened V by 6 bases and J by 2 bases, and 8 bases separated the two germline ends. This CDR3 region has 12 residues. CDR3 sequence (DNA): TGCAGTGCACGGACAACTGGAAACACCATATATTTT. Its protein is CSARTTGNTIYF.

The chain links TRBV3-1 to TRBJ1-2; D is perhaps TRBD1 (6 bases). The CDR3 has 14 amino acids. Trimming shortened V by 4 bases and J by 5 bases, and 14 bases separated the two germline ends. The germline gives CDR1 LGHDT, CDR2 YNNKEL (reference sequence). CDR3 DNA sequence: TGTGCCAGCAGCCTTAACAGACAGGCGTATGGCTACACCTTC. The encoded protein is CASSLNRQAYGYTF. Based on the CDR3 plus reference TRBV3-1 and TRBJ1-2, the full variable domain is DTAVSQTPKYLVTQMGNDKSIKCEQNLGHDTMYWYKQDSKKFLKIMFSYNNKELIINETVPNRFSPKSPDKAHLNLHINSLELGDSAVYFCASSLNRQAYGYTFGSGTRLTVV.

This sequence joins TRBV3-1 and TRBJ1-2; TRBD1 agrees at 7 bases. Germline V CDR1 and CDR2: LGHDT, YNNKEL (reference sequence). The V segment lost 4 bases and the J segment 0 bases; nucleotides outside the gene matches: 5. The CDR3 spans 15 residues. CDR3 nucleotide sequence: TGTGCCAGCAGCCGAGGACAGGCCCCTAACTATGGCTACACCTTC. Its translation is CASSRGQAPNYGYTF.

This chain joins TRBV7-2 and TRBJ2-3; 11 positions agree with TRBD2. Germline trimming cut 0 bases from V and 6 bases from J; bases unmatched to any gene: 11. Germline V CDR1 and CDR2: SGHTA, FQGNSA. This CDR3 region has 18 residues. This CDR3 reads CASSLALDSGGASDTQYF. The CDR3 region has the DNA TGTGCCAGCAGCTTAGCTCTGGATAGCGGGGGGGCCTCCGATACGCAGTATTTT.

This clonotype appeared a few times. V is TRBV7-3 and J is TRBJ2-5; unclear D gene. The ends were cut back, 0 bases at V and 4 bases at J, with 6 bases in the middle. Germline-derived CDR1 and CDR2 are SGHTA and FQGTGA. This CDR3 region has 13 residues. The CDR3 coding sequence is TGTGCCAGCAGCTTAACCGCGCTAGAGACCCAGTACTTC. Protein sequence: CASSLTALETQYF.

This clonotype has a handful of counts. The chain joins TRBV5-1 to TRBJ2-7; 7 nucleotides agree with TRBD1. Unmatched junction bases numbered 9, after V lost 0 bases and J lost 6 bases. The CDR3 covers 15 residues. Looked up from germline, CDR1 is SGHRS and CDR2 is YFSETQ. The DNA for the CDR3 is TGCGCCAGCAGCTTGGTAGGGGGCGCGGAGTTCGAGCAGTACTTC. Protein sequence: CASSLVGGAEFEQYF.

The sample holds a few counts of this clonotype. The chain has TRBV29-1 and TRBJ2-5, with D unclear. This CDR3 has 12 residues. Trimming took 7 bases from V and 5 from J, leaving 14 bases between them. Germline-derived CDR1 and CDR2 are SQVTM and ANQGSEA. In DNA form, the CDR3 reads TGCAGCGGACTGACGCAGGCGGAGACCCAGTACTTC. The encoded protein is CSGLTQAETQYF.

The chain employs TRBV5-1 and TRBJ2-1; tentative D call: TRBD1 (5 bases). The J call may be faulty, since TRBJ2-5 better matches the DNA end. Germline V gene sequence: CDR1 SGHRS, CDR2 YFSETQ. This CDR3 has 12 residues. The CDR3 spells CASSLEGRTQYF. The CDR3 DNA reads TGCGCCAGCAGCTTGGAGGGGCGGACCCAGTACTTC.

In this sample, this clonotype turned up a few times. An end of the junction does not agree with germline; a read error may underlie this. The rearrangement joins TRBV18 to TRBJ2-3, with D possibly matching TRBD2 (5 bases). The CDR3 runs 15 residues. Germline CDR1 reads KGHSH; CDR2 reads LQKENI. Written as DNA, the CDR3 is TGCGCCAGCTCACCACTAGGAAAGGGATCAGATACGCAGTATTTT. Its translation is CASSPLGKGSDTQYF.